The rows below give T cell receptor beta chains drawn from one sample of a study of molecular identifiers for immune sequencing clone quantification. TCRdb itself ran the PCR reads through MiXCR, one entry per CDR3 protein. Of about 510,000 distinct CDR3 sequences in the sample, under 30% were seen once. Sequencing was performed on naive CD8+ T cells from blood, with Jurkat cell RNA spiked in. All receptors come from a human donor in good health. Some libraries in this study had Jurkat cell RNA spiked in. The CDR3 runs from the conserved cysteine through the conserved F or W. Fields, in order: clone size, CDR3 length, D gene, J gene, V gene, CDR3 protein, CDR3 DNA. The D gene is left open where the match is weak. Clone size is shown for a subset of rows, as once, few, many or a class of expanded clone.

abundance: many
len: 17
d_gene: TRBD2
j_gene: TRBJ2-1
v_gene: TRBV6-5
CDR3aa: CASSYSRGLAAHNEQFF
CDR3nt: TGTGCCAGCAGTTACTCGCGGGGACTAGCGGCCCACAATGAGCAGTTCTTC

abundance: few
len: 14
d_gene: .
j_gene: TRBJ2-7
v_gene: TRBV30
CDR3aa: CAWSRFVSSGEQYF
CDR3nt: TGTGCCTGGAGCAGATTTGTGAGTTCGGGCGAGCAGTACTTC

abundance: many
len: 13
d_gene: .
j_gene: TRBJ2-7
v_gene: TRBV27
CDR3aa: CASSYNGAYEQYF
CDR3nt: TGTGCCAGCAGTTACAACGGAGCCTACGAGCAGTACTTC

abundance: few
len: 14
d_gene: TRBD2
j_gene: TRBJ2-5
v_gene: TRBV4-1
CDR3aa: CASSQVGGAETQYF
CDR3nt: TGCGCCAGCAGCCAGGTCGGGGGGGCGGAGACCCAGTACTTC

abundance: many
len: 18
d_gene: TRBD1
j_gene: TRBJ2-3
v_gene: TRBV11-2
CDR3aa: CASSTPGQGATRTDTQYF
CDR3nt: TGTGCCAGCAGCACGCCGGGACAGGGGGCGACGCGCACAGATACGCAGTATTTT

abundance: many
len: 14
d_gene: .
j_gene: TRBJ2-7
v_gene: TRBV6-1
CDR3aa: CASTGSDSIYEQYF
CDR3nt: TGTGCCAGCACAGGATCCGACAGTATCTACGAGCAGTACTTC

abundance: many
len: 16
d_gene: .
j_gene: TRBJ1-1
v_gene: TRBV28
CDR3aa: CASSSRGAGENTEAFF
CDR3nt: TGTGCCAGCAGTTCCCGAGGCGCAGGAGAGAACACTGAAGCTTTCTTT

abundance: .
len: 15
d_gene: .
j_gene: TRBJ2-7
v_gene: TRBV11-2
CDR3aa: CASSLEAFGIHEQYF
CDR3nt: TGTGCCAGCAGCTTAGAGGCATTCGGGATCCACGAGCAGTACTTC

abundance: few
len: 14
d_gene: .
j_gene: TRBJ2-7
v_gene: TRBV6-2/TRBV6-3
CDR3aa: CASSRPGGSYEQYF
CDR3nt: TGTGCCAGCAGTCGGCCGGGTGGATCTTACGAGCAGTACTTC

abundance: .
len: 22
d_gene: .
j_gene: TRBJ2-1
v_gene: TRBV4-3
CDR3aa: CASSQSPGQGWGAEPSYNEQFF
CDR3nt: TGCGCCAGCAGCCAATCCCCGGGGCAGGGGTGGGGGGCGGAACCCTCCTACAATGAGCAGTTCTTC

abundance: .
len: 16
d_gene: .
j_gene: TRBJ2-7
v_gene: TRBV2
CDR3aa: CASSEYGAELSYEQYF
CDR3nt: TGTGCCAGCAGTGAATACGGGGCGGAGCTCTCCTACGAGCAGTACTTC

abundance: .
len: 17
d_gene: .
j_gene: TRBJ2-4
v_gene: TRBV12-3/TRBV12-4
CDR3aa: CASSHRQEILAKIIQYF
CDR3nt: TGTGCCAGCAGTCACCGACAGGAGATACTAGCCAAAATCATTCAGTACTTC

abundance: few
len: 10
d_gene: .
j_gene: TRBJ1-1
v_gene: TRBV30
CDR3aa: CAWAATEAFF
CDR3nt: TGTGCCTGGGCCGCTACTGAAGCTTTCTTT

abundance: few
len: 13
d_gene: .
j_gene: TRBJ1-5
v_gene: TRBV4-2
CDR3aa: CASSQLWGQPQHF
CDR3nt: TGTGCCAGCAGCCAATTATGGGGCCAGCCCCAGCATTTT

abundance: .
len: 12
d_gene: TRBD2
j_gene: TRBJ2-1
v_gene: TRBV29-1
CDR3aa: CSVTGTSGNVIF
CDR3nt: TGCAGCGTTACCGGGACTAGCGGGAATGTGATCTTC

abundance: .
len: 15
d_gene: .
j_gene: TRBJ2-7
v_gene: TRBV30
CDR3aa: CAWRYQGTPYGEQYF
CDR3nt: TGTGCCTGGAGGTACCAGGGGACCCCTTATGGGGAGCAGTACTTC

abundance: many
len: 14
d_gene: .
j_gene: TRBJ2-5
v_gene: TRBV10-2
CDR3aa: CASSESIISETQYF
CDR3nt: TGCGCCAGCAGTGAGAGTATTATCTCGGAGACCCAGTACTTC

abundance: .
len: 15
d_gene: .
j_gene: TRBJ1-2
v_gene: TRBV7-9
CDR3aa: CASSLLGRENYGYTF
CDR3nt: TGTGCCAGCAGCTTACTTGGGCGAGAGAACTATGGCTACACCTTC

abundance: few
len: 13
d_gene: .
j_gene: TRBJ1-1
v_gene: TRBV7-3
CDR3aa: CASSLTVSGEAFF
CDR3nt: TGTGCCAGCAGCTTAACCGTATCGGGTGAAGCTTTCTTT

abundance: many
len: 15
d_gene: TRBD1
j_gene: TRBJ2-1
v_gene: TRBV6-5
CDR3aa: CASREGQVTRDEQFF
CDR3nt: TGTGCCAGCAGGGAAGGACAGGTAACCCGCGATGAGCAGTTCTTC

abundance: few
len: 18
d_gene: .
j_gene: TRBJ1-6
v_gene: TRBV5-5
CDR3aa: CASSLEAEAGSYNSPLHF
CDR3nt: TGTGCCAGCAGCTTGGAAGCGGAGGCAGGCTCCTATAATTCACCCCTCCACTTT

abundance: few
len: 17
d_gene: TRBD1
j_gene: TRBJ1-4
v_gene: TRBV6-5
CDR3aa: CASKEGQGLRGNEKLFF
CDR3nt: TGTGCCAGCAAGGAGGGACAGGGACTAAGGGGTAATGAAAAACTGTTTTTT

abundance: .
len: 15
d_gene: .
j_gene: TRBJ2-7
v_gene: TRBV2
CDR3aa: CASKEWDGHPYEQYF
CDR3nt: TGTGCCAGCAAGGAATGGGACGGGCACCCCTACGAGCAGTACTTC